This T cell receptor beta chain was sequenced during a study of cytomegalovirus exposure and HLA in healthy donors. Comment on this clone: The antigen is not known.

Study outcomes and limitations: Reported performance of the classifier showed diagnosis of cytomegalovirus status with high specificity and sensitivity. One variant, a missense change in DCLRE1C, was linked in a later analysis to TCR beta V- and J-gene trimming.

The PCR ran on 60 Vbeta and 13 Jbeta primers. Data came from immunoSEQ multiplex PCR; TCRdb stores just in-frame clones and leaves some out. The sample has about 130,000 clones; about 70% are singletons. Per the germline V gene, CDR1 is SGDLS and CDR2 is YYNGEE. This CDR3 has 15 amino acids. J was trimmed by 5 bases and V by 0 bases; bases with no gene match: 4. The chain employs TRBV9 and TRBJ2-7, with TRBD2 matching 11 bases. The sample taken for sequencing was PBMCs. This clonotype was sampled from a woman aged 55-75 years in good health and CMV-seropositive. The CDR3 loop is CASSVAGTSGHEQYF. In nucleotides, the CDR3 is TGTGCCAGCAGCGTAGCAGGGACTAGCGGCCACGAGCAGTACTTC.